One and the same sample provided the 17 T cell receptor beta chains below, sequenced in a study of cytomegalovirus exposure and HLA in healthy donors. Primers included in the PCR were 60 Vbeta and 13 Jbeta primers. Libraries were prepared by immunoSEQ multiplex PCR; TCRdb keeps only in-frame clonotypes and omits some of them. The profile covers roughly 180,000 clones, with roughly 78% appearing a single time and 1.5% to 2% taken by the ten largest. The sample consisted of PBMCs. The receptors stem from a woman in her twenties or thirties in good health and CMV-seronegative.

The chain combines TRBV7-2 with TRBJ1-2, with a tentative D call TRBD1 (6 bases). The CDR3 consists of 16 residues. V lost 7 bases and J lost 4, with 22 bases in between. In germline, CDR1 is SGHTA, CDR2 FQGNSA. CDR3 sequence (DNA): TGTGCCAGCAACTCGCGGGGGACAACTATCGGCTATGGCTACACCTTC. Protein sequence: CASNSRGTTIGYGYTF.

The rearrangement joins TRBV18 to TRBJ2-3, with 10 bases identical to TRBD2. The V gene's germline CDR1 is KGHSH and CDR2 LQKENI. V lost 5 bases to trimming and J lost 5 bases; unmatched junction nucleotides: 16. The CDR3 runs 18 residues. The CDR3 DNA reads TGTGCCAGCTCAACCCTGGGCTTTCCTAGCGGGGGACGAGATACGCAGTATTTT. This codes for CASSTLGFPSGGRDTQYF.

The rearrangement joins TRBV27 to TRBJ1-1; D is ambiguous. The CDR3 is made up of 15 amino acids. Germline V CDR1 and CDR2: MNHEY, SMNVEV (reference sequence). Deletions cut 6 bases from V and 0 bases from J, with 14 bases between. CDR3 coding DNA: TGTGCCAGCAGCCCCCTACAGATTTTGAACACTGAAGCTTTCTTT. Amino acids: CASSPLQILNTEAFF.

The chain uses TRBV11-1 and TRBJ2-3, with 11 bases that match TRBD2. The germline V gene encodes CDR1 SGHAT and CDR2 FQDESV (reference sequence). With 1 base clipped from V and 3 bases from J, the junction kept 3 bases outside the gene matches. CDR3 length: 16 residues. The CDR3 DNA reads TGTGCCAGCAGCTTAGTAGCGGGGGGGCTGACAGATACGCAGTATTTT. It specifies CASSLVAGGLTDTQYF.

The chain carries TRBV4-1 and TRBJ2-1, with unresolved D. CDR1 and CDR2 from the germline V gene are MGHRA and YSYEKL. The CDR3 length is 14 residues. Trimming left V 0 bases short and J 4 bases short, with 7 bases between. The CDR3: CASSQESRYNEQFF. The CDR3 DNA reads TGCGCCAGCAGCCAAGAAAGCCGGTACAATGAGCAGTTCTTC.

The CDR3 spells CASSGRLAGPTDTQYF. The CDR3 DNA reads as TGTGCCAGCAGCGGACGACTAGCGGGGCCCACAGATACGCAGTATTTT. This sequence joins TRBV9 and TRBJ2-3, with TRBD2 matching 11 bases. The germline gives CDR1 SGDLS, CDR2 YYNGEE. The CDR3 covers 16 residues. V dropped 3 bases and J dropped 2; count of bases not matched to a gene: 5.

The chain has TRBV2 and TRBJ1-2; a possible D gene is TRBD1 (5 bases). Trimming removed 7 bases at V and 3 bases at J, with 15 bases between. The CDR3 extends over 14 amino acids. Germline values: CDR1 SNHLY, CDR2 FYNNEI. CDR3 loop: CASKNVRVDYGYTF. The DNA for the CDR3 is TGTGCCAGCAAGAACGTCAGGGTTGACTATGGCTACACCTTC.

This chain joins TRBV5-6 and TRBJ2-5, with 11 bases fitting TRBD2. The CDR3 loop spans 18 amino acids. J was trimmed by 3 bases and V by 3 bases; bases with no gene match: 13. Per the germline V gene, CDR1 is SGHDT and CDR2 is YYEEEE. In DNA form, the CDR3 reads TGTGCCAGCAGCTCCCCGTGGGCTAGCGGGGGGATAAAAGAGACCCAGTACTTC. Residues: CASSSPWASGGIKETQYF.

The J gene is TRBJ1-5, the V gene TRBV7-9; 7 bases map to TRBD1. CDR1 SEHNR and CDR2 FQNEAQ come from the germline V gene (reference sequence). V trimming: 3 bases; J trimming: 4 bases; junction bases outside the gene matches: 3. CDR3 length equals 14 residues. CDR3 loop: CASSFRTGNQPQHF. CDR3 bases: TGTGCCAGCAGCTTTAGGACAGGAAATCAGCCCCAGCATTTT. The complete variable domain, with remaining parts taken from reference TRBV7-9 and TRBJ1-5, reads DTGVSQNPRHKITKRGQNVTFRCDPISEHNRLYWYRQTLGQGPEFLTYFQNEAQLEKSRLLSDRFSAERPKGSFSTLEIQRTEQGDSAMYLCASSFRTGNQPQHFGDGTRLSIL.

This clone has just a few counts. The rearrangement links TRBV7-2 to TRBJ2-7; 10 bases match TRBD2. The ends lost 0 bases at V and 5 bases at J; junction bases unmatched: 7. The CDR3 loop spans 16 amino acids. CDR1 is SGHTA, CDR2 FQGNSA, per germline. The CDR3: CASSLAWSSGGNEQYF. The CDR3 DNA reads as TGTGCCAGCAGCTTAGCGTGGTCTAGCGGGGGTAACGAGCAGTACTTC.

This sequence joins TRBV15 and TRBJ2-3, with D uncertain. The ends were cut back, 5 bases at V and 6 bases at J, with 12 bases in the middle. The CDR3 is 13 residues long. CDR1 LNHNV and CDR2 YYDKDF come from the germline V gene (reference sequence). CDR3 in amino acids: CATSARYGDTQYF. CDR3 sequence (DNA): TGTGCCACCAGCGCGAGATACGGGGATACGCAGTATTTT. The full variable domain, its missing parts supplied by reference TRBV15 and TRBJ2-3, is DAMVIQNPRYQVTQFGKPVTLSCSQTLNHNVMYWYQQKSSQAPKLLFHYYDKDFNNEADTPDNFQSRRPNTSFCFLDIRSPGLGDTAMYLCATSARYGDTQYFGPGTRLTVL.

The chain has TRBV10-2 and TRBJ1-5; 7 bases fit TRBD1. CDR3 size: 16 residues. Germline CDR1 WSHSY, CDR2 SAAADI. The J segment lost 6 bases and the V segment lost 2 bases, leaving 10 bases of the junction unmatched. CDR3 bases: TGCGCCAGCAGTGAGAAGGGGCAGGGGGTAGGTCAGCCCCAGCATTTT. It codes for CASSEKGQGVGQPQHF.

This clone was picked up one time. The chain couples TRBV5-1 to TRBJ1-4; the D gene is possibly TRBD1 (5 bases). The CDR3 spans 16 residues. V was clipped by 0 bases and J by 0 bases, with 9 bases between them. In germline, CDR1 is SGHRS, CDR2 YFSETQ. Written as DNA, the CDR3 is TGCGCCAGCAGCTTGGGGAGGGACGCAACTAATGAAAAACTGTTTTTT. Translating it yields CASSLGRDATNEKLFF.

The rearrangement uses TRBV30 and TRBJ1-1; tentatively, D is TRBD1 (5 bases). The CDR3 has 14 amino acids. Germline-derived CDR1 and CDR2 are GTSNPN and SVGIG (reference sequence). V lost 3 bases and J lost 11, with 22 bases in between. The CDR3 coding sequence is TGTGCCTGGAGCCGGGGCGGGACCTCCATTGGGGCTTTCTTT. Its protein product is CAWSRGGTSIGAFF.

This chain links TRBV25-1 with TRBJ1-4, with D unclear. V was trimmed by 3 bases and J by 7 bases, leaving 12 bases between them. CDR1 and CDR2 from the germline V gene are MGHDK and SYGVNS. The CDR3 length is 14 residues. The CDR3 nucleotides read TGTGCCAGCAGTGAGGGAGGTTGGATTGAAAAACTGTTTTTT. Its translation: CASSEGGWIEKLFF.

The chain combines TRBV2 with TRBJ2-6; perhaps TRBD2 as D (5 bases). Germline loops: CDR1 SNHLY, CDR2 FYNNEI. This CDR3 contains 14 residues. Trimming stripped 4 bases from V and 1 base from J, with 5 bases between. The CDR3 reads CASSGESGANVLTF. The CDR3 bases are TGTGCCAGCAGTGGGGAGTCTGGGGCCAACGTCCTGACTTTC.

This clone was picked up a small number of times. This chain connects TRBV19 to TRBJ1-1; no clear D gene. The CDR3 runs to 15 residues. Per the germline V gene, CDR1 is LNHDA and CDR2 is SQIVND (reference sequence). V was shortened by 9 bases and J by 6 bases, with 23 bases between the two germline ends. CDR3 residues: CASRPTGKLAAEAFF. The CDR3 region has the DNA TGTGCCAGCCGACCTACGGGGAAGTTAGCAGCTGAAGCTTTCTTT.